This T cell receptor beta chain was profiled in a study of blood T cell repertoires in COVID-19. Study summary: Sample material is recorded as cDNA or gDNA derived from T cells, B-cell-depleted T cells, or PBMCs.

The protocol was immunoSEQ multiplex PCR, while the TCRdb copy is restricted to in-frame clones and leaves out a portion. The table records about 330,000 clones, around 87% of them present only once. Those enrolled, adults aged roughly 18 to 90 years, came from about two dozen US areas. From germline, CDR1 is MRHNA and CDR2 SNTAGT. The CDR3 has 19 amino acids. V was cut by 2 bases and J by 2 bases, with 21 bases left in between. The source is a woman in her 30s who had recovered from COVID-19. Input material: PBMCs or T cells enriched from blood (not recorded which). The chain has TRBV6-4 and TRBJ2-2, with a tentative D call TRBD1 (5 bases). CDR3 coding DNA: TGTGCCAGCAGTGACAGATTTGCAGGGATTCGGAAAAACACCGGGGAGCTGTTTTTT. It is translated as CASSDRFAGIRKNTGELFF.